The present T cell receptor beta chain was sequenced within a study of blood T cell repertoires in COVID-19. The V and J ends lost 3 bases and 4 bases respectively, with 15 bases between them. This CDR3 comprises 15 residues. Germline V lookup: CDR1 PRHDT, CDR2 FYEKMQ (reference sequence). The table came from immunoSEQ multiplex PCR; TCRdb's copy has only in-frame clones and leaves some out. The repertoire holds some 20,000 clones, roughly 88% seen once, with roughly 10% in the top ten. Material for sequencing was peripheral blood. This clonotype originated in a man aged 40-49 years with active COVID-19. V is TRBV13 and J is TRBJ1-1; D uncertain. CDR3 protein: CASSFNLFGGTEAFF. The CDR3 nucleotides are TGTGCCAGCAGCTTCAACCTATTTGGTGGCACTGAAGCTTTCTTT.